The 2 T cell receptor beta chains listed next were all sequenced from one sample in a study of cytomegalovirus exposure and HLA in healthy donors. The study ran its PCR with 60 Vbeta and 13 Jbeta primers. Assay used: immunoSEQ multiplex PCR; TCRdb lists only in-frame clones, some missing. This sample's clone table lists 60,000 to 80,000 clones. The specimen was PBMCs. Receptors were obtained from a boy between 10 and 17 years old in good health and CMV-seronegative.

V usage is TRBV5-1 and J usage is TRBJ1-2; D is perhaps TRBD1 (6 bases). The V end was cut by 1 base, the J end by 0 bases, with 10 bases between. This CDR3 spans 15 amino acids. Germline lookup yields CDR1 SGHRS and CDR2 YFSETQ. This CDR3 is CASSLSNRANYGYTF. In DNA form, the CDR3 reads TGCGCCAGCAGCTTGTCCAACAGGGCTAACTATGGCTACACCTTC.

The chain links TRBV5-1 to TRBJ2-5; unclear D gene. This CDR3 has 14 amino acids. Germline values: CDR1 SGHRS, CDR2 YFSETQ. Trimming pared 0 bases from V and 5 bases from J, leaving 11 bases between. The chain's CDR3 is CASSLERSRETQYF. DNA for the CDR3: TGCGCCAGCAGCTTGGAACGATCCAGGGAGACCCAGTACTTC. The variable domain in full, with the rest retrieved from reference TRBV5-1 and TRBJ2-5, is KAGVTQTPRYLIKTRGQQVTLSCSPISGHRSVSWYQQTPGQGLQFLFEYFSETQRNKGNFPGRFSGRQFSNSRSEMNVSTLELGDSALYLCASSLERSRETQYFGPGTRLLVL.